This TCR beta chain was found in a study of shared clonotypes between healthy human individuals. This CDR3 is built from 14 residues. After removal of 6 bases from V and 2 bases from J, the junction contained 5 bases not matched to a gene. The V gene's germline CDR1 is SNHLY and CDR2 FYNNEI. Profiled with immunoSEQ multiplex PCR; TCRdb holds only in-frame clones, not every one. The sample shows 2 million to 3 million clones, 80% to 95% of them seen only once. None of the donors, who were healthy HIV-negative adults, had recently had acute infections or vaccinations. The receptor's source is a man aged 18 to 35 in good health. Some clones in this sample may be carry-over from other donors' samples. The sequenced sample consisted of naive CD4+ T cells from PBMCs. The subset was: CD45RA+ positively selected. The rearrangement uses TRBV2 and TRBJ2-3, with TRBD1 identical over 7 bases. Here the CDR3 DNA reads TGTGCCAGCAGCCCACAGGGGAACACAGATACGCAGTATTTT. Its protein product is CASSPQGNTDTQYF.